This T cell receptor beta chain came from a study of T-cell reconstitution after alpha-beta-depleted transplantation in children (dated by TCRdb to between 2015 and 2016). About the investigation overall: Using TCR repertoire profiling, the study followed T-cell immune reconstitution in a quantitative way in children after TCRalphabeta/CD19-depleted allogeneic hematopoietic cell transplantation.

According to the study, the label for this sample's treatment or condition signals: allogeneic hematopoietic cell transplantation with graft depleted of TCRalphabeta T cells and CD19 B cells. TCRalphabeta/CD19-depleted allogeneic hematopoietic cell grafts were given to the transplant recipients, all of whom were children. Receptors were amplified or captured by PCR. TCRdb lists the instrument as Illumina HiSeq 2500. Molecular barcoding was employed in the preparation of TCR libraries, with unique molecular identifiers being used to normalize TCRbeta repertoire quantification. TCRdb reran the public reads through fastp at Q25 and MiXCR, keeping productive beta chains. Rows with one shared CDR3 protein collapse into an entry with the most common genes and DNA. This sample gives fewer than 700,000 distinct CDR3 sequences in total; 13% of them show up just once. 2.2% of the sample lies in the top ten.

V is cut back by 10 bases and J by 7 bases, with 15 bases in the junction unmatched. The CDR3, cysteine through phenylalanine, is 15 amino acids long. The DNA shown is the 45-base CDR3, in frame from base 1. CDR1 and CDR2, looked up from the germline V gene, are MDHEN and SYDVKM. What the authors observed across the whole study: In some patients, the high TCRbeta diversity seen at day 60 was put down to recipient T cells and intrathymic progenitors that had survived conditioning. Apparently early alphabetaT-cell count recovery about two months after transplant reportedly relied on only several hundred rapidly expanded clones derived from non-depleted graft cells. Over subsequent months, a decline in hyperexpanded clone frequencies was noted, and after one year, T-cell counts and TCRbeta diversity were mostly ascribed to newly produced T cells.

This clonotype was picked up a small number of times. There is no known antigen for this receptor. No base-level quality is on record; no much larger clone is a single base apart. The sequence is built from TRBV28 and TRBJ1-1; a stretch of 10 junction bases matches TRBD1. The material sequenced was PBMCs, mostly from graft donor cells, taken 360 days after TCRalphabeta/CD19-depleted stem cell transplant. This TCR came from a male patient younger than 18 who had a stem cell transplant for acute myeloid leukemia, so the T cells may come from the graft donor. The DNA reads as follows: TGTGCCACCGATCCACTTGACAGGGGGCTTGGTGAAGCTTTCTTT. Its amino acids are CATDPLDRGLGEAFF.